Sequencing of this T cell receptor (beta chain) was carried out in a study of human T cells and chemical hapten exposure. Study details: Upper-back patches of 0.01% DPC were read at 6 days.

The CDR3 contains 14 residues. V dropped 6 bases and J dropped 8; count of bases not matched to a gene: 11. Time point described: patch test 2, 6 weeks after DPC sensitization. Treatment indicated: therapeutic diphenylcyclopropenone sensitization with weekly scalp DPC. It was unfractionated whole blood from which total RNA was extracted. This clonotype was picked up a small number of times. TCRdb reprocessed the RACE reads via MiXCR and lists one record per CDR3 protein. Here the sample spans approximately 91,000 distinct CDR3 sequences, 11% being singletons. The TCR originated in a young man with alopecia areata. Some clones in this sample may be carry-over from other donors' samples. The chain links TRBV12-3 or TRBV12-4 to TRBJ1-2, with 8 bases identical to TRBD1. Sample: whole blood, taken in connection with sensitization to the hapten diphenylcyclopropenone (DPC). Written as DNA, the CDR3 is TGTGCCAGCAGCCCTTTCCAGGGGGCGCCCGGCTACACCTTC. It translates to CASSPFQGAPGYTF.